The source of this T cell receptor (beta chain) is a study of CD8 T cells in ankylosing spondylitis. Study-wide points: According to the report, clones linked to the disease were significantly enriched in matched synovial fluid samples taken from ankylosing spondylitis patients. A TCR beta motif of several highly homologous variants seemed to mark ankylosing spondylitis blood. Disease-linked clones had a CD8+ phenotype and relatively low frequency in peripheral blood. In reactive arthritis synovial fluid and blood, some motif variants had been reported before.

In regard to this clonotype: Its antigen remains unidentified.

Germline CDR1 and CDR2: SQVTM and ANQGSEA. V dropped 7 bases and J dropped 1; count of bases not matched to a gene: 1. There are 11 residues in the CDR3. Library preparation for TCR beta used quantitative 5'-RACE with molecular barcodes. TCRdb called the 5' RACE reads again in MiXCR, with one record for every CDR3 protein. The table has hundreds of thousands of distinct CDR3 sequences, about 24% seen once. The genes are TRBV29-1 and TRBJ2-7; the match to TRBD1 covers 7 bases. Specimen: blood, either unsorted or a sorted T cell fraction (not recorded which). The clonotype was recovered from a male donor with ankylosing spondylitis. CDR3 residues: CSAGQSYEQYF. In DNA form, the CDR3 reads TGCAGCGCGGGACAGTCCTACGAGCAGTACTTC.